The rows below give T cell receptor beta chains drawn from one sample of a study of regulatory T cells in long-lasting Graves disease. Using its own MiXCR run on the multiplex PCR reads, TCRdb lists one record per CDR3 protein. In the table there are more than 300,000 distinct CDR3 sequences, 15% to 20% of which are singletons. The same sample was also studied in work on T cells in Graves' hyperthyroidism and ophthalmopathy.

This specimen consisted of peripheral blood mononuclear cells (PBMCs), obtained at new diagnosis, from a patient treated with antithyroid drugs. The receptor source for this set is a woman aged 18 to 35 with Graves disease. Each CDR3 is given without its conserved first and last residue.

j_call v_call cdr3_aa
TRBJ2-3 TRBV5-1 ASSPGLAGVDTQY
TRBJ2-3 TRBV28 ASSHGQSTDTQY
TRBJ1-5 TRBV2 ASSERKAPNQPQH
TRBJ2-3 TRBV30 AGAGGPNTQY
TRBJ2-5 TRBV12-3/TRBV12-4 ASSKQRYQETQY
TRBJ2-1 TRBV11-2 ASSLGTRSLDNEQF
TRBJ2-2 TRBV7-7 ASSVGLAGGTGELF
TRBJ2-1 TRBV5-1 ASSPERAGPHNEQF
TRBJ1-5 TRBV24-1 ATSDATEANQPQH
TRBJ2-3 TRBV5-4 ASSRDRVGASTQY
TRBJ1-6 TRBV2 ASTSDRSNSPLH
TRBJ2-1 TRBV28 ASRSTRRDIGEQF
TRBJ2-5 TRBV6-1 ASTDRVKTQY
TRBJ1-1 TRBV7-9 ASRGRGGSNTEAF
TRBJ2-3 TRBV6-2/TRBV6-3 ASSPHGRTQY
TRBJ1-1 TRBV29-1 SVFLRGTEAF
TRBJ2-1 TRBV5-1 ASSSSGPSYNEQF
TRBJ1-1 TRBV2 ASSVGSGGMNTEAF
TRBJ1-6 TRBV5-1 ASSLRVYDAPLH
TRBJ2-7 TRBV12-5 ASGAGTGYEQY
TRBJ2-7 TRBV6-2/TRBV6-3 ASSTPGQGYEQY
TRBJ2-7 TRBV20-1 SANTGSYEQY
TRBJ2-7 TRBV30 AWSVSEWSEQY
TRBJ1-3 TRBV29-1 SVEIGAVDSGNTIY